This T cell receptor beta chain comes out of a study of T cells in localized non-small cell lung cancer. Study-wide points: Across samples, adjacent lung featured a median roughly 60 of the top 100 tumor clones.

Worth noting for this clone: Its antigen is not known.

CDR1 is SGHTA, CDR2 FQGNSA, per germline. V was pared by 4 bases and J by 2 bases, with 9 bases between. The CDR3 is 14 amino acids. This table comes from immunoSEQ multiplex PCR, and its TCRdb copy is limited to in-frame clones, with some not included. The sample has about 40,000 clones, more than 85% seen once. The origin of this receptor is a man aged 18 to 50 with stage I lung adenocarcinoma. Source: peripheral blood, taken before any cancer treatment. V gene TRBV7-2 combines with J gene TRBJ1-3; unclear D gene. The chain's CDR3 is CASSSSRTGNTIYF. The CDR3 DNA follows: TGTGCCAGCAGCTCATCGAGGACTGGAAACACCATATATTTT. Filled out from reference TRBV7-2 and TRBJ1-3, the complete variable domain reads GAGVSQSPSNKVTEKGKDVELRCDPISGHTALYWYRQSLGQGLEFLIYFQGNSAPDKSGLPSDRFSAERTGGSVSTLTIQRTQQEDSAVYLCASSSSRTGNTIYFGEGSWLTVV.